A single sample gave rise to the 2 T cell receptor beta chains below, sequenced in a study of OX40 agonist ivuxolimab in advanced cancers. Only in-frame clones appear in the TCRdb table, and some are missing; sequencing was by immunoSEQ multiplex PCR. This table has approximately 61,000 clones, about 89% appearing once. Sequences were derived from CD4+ or CD8+ T cells sorted from blood, sampled in a trial of the OX40 agonist ivuxolimab. The receptors originated from an adult with an advanced solid tumor such as melanoma, head and neck, liver or kidney cancer.

This chain joins TRBV6-6 and TRBJ2-1; D unclear. CDR1 is MNHNY and CDR2 is SVGAGI in the germline V gene (reference sequence). This CDR3 is built from 15 residues. V lost 0 bases and J lost 5, with 11 bases in between. The CDR3 reads CASSYSMSVNNEQFF. The CDR3 nucleotides read TGTGCCAGCAGTTACTCGATGTCAGTAAACAATGAGCAGTTCTTC.

J is TRBJ2-7 and V is TRBV5-6; 7 bases map to TRBD2. CDR3 length equals 13 residues. V trimming: 4 bases; J trimming: 3 bases; junction bases outside the gene matches: 4. Germline V gives CDR1 SGHDT, CDR2 YYEEEE. The CDR3 protein is CASSLGLVYEQYF. The DNA of the CDR3 is TGTGCCAGCAGCCTTGGACTAGTCTACGAGCAGTACTTC.